Each of the 23 T cell receptor beta chains below was sequenced from the same sample in a study of blood T cells in healthy people across ages (dated by TCRdb to about 2015). Library preparation was by 5' RACE. The instrument given in TCRdb is Illumina HiSeq 2500. A second PCR of 7 to 11 cycles was run with a J-beta primer mix and a sample-barcoded 5' primer. The raw public data were reprocessed by TCRdb itself: fastp quality trimming at Q25, MiXCR clonotype calling, in-frame beta chains only. CDR3 protein sequences are deduplicated, and each keeps its most common genes and DNA. The sample table holds roughly 800,000 distinct CDR3 sequences, of which about 34% were seen once. The ten biggest clones cover 13% of the sample. Sequenced: blood. These receptors originate from a man aged 18 to 29 in good health.

The rearrangement joins TRBV5-1 to TRBJ1-6; no firm D call. The germline CDR1 and CDR2 sequences are SGHRS and YFSETQ. The CDR3 loop spans 18 amino acids. The V gene lost 0 bases and the J gene lost 0 bases, with 13 bases spanning the gap. CDR3 sequence (DNA): TGCGCCAGCAGCTTGGAACTACAATACAGCTCCTATAATTCACCCCTCCACTTT. Amino acids: CASSLELQYSSYNSPLHF.

Comments on this clonotype: Being one base from a much bigger clone, this may be a read error. This chain joins TRBV10-3 and TRBJ2-1; the match to TRBD1 covers 9 bases. This CDR3 has 14 amino acids. Germline values: CDR1 ENHRY, CDR2 SYGVKD. CDR3 coding DNA: TGTGCCTTCAGTGAGGATACAGGGGGCTTAAAGCAGTTCTTC. This gives the protein CAFSEDTGGLKQFF.

This clonotype was recorded a few times. J is TRBJ2-1 and V is TRBV10-3; 9 bases are shared with TRBD1. Germline V gives CDR1 ENHRY, CDR2 SYGVKD. This CDR3 is built from 12 residues. The J segment lost 9 bases and the V segment lost 10 bases, leaving 7 bases of the junction unmatched. The CDR3 DNA reads as TGTGCCACAGGACAGGGGTTGGGTGAGCAGTTCTTC. Its protein is CATGQGLGEQFF.

Comments on this clonotype: A much more abundant neighbour one base away suggests this may be a read error. The chain has TRBV20-1 and TRBJ2-1, with D unresolved. In germline, CDR1 is DFQATT, CDR2 SNEGSKA (reference sequence). The length of the CDR3 is 13 residues. Trimming stripped 6 bases from V and 10 bases from J, with 19 bases between. The CDR3 nucleotides read TGCAGTGCCATACACACCAGCTCCTACGAGCAGTTCTTC. This translates into CSAIHTSSYEQFF.

This clonotype was observed a few times. V gene TRBV3-1 combines with J gene TRBJ1-1; D remains unclear. V was clipped by 4 bases and J by 3 bases, with 15 bases between them. CDR1 and CDR2 (germline): LGHDT, YNNKEL (reference sequence). The CDR3 is 15 amino acids. The CDR3 DNA reads TGTGCCAGCAGCCTCAACAGAAACGGGGACACTGAAGCTTTCTTT. It specifies CASSLNRNGDTEAFF.

J is TRBJ1-2 and V is TRBV7-8, with a possible D match to TRBD1 (6 bases). CDR1 and CDR2 (germline): SGHVS, FQNEAQ. V lost 7 bases and J 6 bases, leaving 18 bases between the germline ends. The CDR3 has 14 residues. CDR3 residues: CASTSVRGHNGYTF. Here the CDR3 DNA reads TGTGCCAGCACTTCAGTTCGGGGACACAATGGCTACACCTTC.

This clonotype was seen only a few times. The V call is TRBV28, the J call TRBJ2-5; D is possibly TRBD2 (6 bases). V was trimmed by 5 bases and J by 5 bases, leaving 15 bases between them. The CDR3 length is 14 residues. The germline V gene encodes CDR1 MDHEN and CDR2 SYDVKM. The CDR3 sequence: CASSAGLLRETQYF. CDR3 nucleotides: TGTGCCAGCAGTGCGGGACTCCTAAGGGAGACCCAGTACTTC.

The chain has TRBV6-2 or TRBV6-3 and TRBJ2-1; D is undetermined. This CDR3 is 18 amino acids long. V lost 2 bases and J lost 5, with 22 bases in between. Looked up from germline, CDR1 is MNHEY and CDR2 is SVGEGT. CDR3 protein: CASSYPSLLGPVNNEQFF. The CDR3 DNA reads as TGTGCCAGCAGTTACCCGAGTCTTCTAGGCCCGGTAAACAATGAGCAGTTCTTC.

V is TRBV20-1 and J is TRBJ1-4; maybe TRBD1 (5 bases). The germline V and J ends were trimmed by 5 bases and 6 bases, with 13 bases remaining between them. The CDR3 spans 13 residues. Per germline, CDR1 DFQATT and CDR2 SNEGSKA (reference sequence). As DNA, the CDR3 is TGCAGTGCTCTACCAGGGAGTCATGAAAAACTGTTTTTT. Amino acids: CSALPGSHEKLFF.

This chain uses TRBV4-2 with TRBJ1-5; D not certain. Looked up from germline, CDR1 is LGHNA and CDR2 is YNFKEQ. V lost 0 bases and J lost 7, with 13 bases in between. This CDR3 contains 15 residues. Here the CDR3 reads CASSQEEGSRQPQHF. The CDR3 DNA reads TGTGCCAGCAGCCAAGAGGAGGGTTCGAGGCAGCCCCAGCATTTT.

This clonotype was counted a few times. The chain links TRBV7-9 to TRBJ1-1; D may be TRBD1 (5 bases). CDR1 is SEHNR, CDR2 FQNEAQ, per germline (reference sequence). V lost 5 bases and J 1 base, leaving 14 bases between the germline ends. This CDR3 comprises 15 residues. The CDR3 DNA reads as TGTGCCAGCAGCCCCCCTCGGGGCGGGAACACTGAAGCTTTCTTT. Protein product: CASSPPRGGNTEAFF. The variable domain in full, completed from reference TRBV7-9 and TRBJ1-1, reads DTGVSQNPRHKITKRGQNVTFRCDPISEHNRLYWYRQTLGQGPEFLTYFQNEAQLEKSRLLSDRFSAERPKGSFSTLEIQRTEQGDSAMYLCASSPPRGGNTEAFFGQGTRLTVV.

This clonotype was found a few times. The rearrangement uses TRBV4-3 and TRBJ1-2, with a tentative D call TRBD1 (5 bases). Per germline, CDR1 LGHNA and CDR2 YSLEER. The CDR3 is made up of 15 amino acids. The germline V and J ends were trimmed by 4 bases and 1 base, with 13 bases remaining between them. CDR3 region: CASSREWGGNYGYTF. In nucleotides, the CDR3 is TGCGCCAGCAGCCGAGAATGGGGGGGTAACTATGGCTACACCTTC.

A single count supports this clonotype. Just one base apart from a much larger clone, this may be a read error. This chain uses TRBV27 with TRBJ2-3, with TRBD1 identical over 8 bases. The germline gives CDR1 MNHEY, CDR2 SMNVEV (reference sequence). Unmatched junction bases numbered 12, after V lost 8 bases and J lost 2 bases. CDR3 length: 16 amino acids. The CDR3 sequence is CASGVRGQDHTDTQYF. CDR3 in DNA: TGTGCCAGCGGCGTAAGGGGACAGGATCACACAGATACGCAGTATTTT.

The chain is built from TRBV7-2 and TRBJ1-4; D gene ambiguous. The CDR3 totals 13 residues. Germline CDR1 is SGHTA and CDR2 is FQGNSA. V was cut by 5 bases and J by 5 bases, with 9 bases left in between. The CDR3 is CASSASQNEKLFF. CDR3 DNA sequence: TGTGCCAGCAGCGCGAGCCAGAATGAAAAACTGTTTTTT.

This clonotype was seen more than once but under ten times. The V call is TRBV18, the J call TRBJ2-3, with TRBD2 matching 13 bases. Per germline, CDR1 KGHSH and CDR2 LQKENI. The length of the CDR3 is 18 residues. Trimming removed 6 bases from V and 0 bases from J; junction bases left unmatched: 9. This chain's CDR3 is CASSHGTSGATSTDTQYF. As DNA, the CDR3 is TGTGCCAGCTCGCACGGGACTAGCGGGGCCACTAGCACAGATACGCAGTATTTT.

This clonotype was counted a few times. J is TRBJ2-2 and V is TRBV29-1; the match to TRBD1 covers 7 bases. The trim removed 6 bases at V and 2 bases at J, leaving 3 bases unmatched. Germline CDR1 and CDR2: SQVTM and ANQGSEA. The length of the CDR3 is 13 residues. The CDR3 loop is CSVGQLNTGELFF. The CDR3 nucleotides read TGCAGCGTGGGACAGCTCAACACCGGGGAGCTGTTTTTT.

The chain couples TRBV7-2 to TRBJ2-3; 9 bases map to TRBD2. Germline V gene data show CDR1 as SGHTA and CDR2 as FQGNSA. V trimming: 6 bases; J trimming: 2 bases; junction bases outside the gene matches: 6. The CDR3 totals 15 residues. In DNA, the CDR3 is TGTGCCAGCAGGTCGCGCGGGGGGGACACAGATACGCAGTATTTT. It encodes CASRSRGGDTDTQYF. Variable domain in full (rest from reference TRBV7-2 and TRBJ2-3): GAGVSQSPSNKVTEKGKDVELRCDPISGHTALYWYRQSLGQGLEFLIYFQGNSAPDKSGLPSDRFSAERTGGSVSTLTIQRTQQEDSAVYLCASRSRGGDTDTQYFGPGTRLTVL.

This chain links TRBV7-8 with TRBJ1-1; D possibly corresponds to TRBD1 (6 bases). The CDR3 loop spans 13 amino acids. Trimming removed 5 bases at V and 6 bases at J, with 13 bases between. Germline CDR1 is SGHVS and CDR2 is FQNEAQ. CDR3 coding DNA: TGTGCCAGCAGCCCACGGACAGTCGCTGAAGCTTTCTTT. Amino acids: CASSPRTVAEAFF.

This clonotype turned up a few times. This chain joins TRBV12-3 or TRBV12-4 and TRBJ1-1; D uncertain. The CDR3 extends over 13 amino acids. The ends were cut back, 3 bases at V and 6 bases at J, with 11 bases in the middle. The CDR3 nucleotides read TGTGCCAGCAGTTTTAATCTGGGTTCTGAAGCTTTCTTT. Translated: CASSFNLGSEAFF.

The gene calls are TRBV12-3 or TRBV12-4 and TRBJ2-1; D not resolved. Trimming pared 6 bases from V and 9 bases from J, leaving 12 bases between. CDR3 size: 12 residues. This chain's CDR3 is CASRDQSIEQFF. The CDR3 nucleotides are TGTGCCAGCAGGGACCAGTCCATTGAGCAGTTCTTC.

This clonotype was detected a few times. The genes are TRBV12-5 and TRBJ1-2; 7 bases agree with TRBD1. Germline V gene lookup returns CDR1 LGHNT and CDR2 FRNRAP. V lost 1 base and J lost 4; bases outside the gene matches: 0. This CDR3 is built from 13 residues. The CDR3 nucleotides read TGTGCTAGTGGTTTGGACAGGGGCTATGGCTACACCTTC. It is translated as CASGLDRGYGYTF.

The V call is TRBV7-2, the J call TRBJ2-1, with 9 bases that match TRBD2. CDR1 is SGHTA and CDR2 is FQGNSA in the germline V gene. Trimming cost V 5 bases and J 4 bases; bases outside gene matches: 12. This CDR3 has 17 residues. In DNA form, the CDR3 reads TGTGCCAGCAGCCAAGATGACTGGCGGGGGGGGTACAATGAGCAGTTCTTC. Its translation: CASSQDDWRGGYNEQFF.

This clonotype was observed a handful of times. This chain connects TRBV7-9 to TRBJ2-3; TRBD1 agrees at 9 bases. J was trimmed by 3 bases and V by 6 bases; bases with no gene match: 10. This CDR3 has 16 amino acids. Per the germline V gene, CDR1 is SEHNR and CDR2 is FQNEAQ (reference sequence). The CDR3, as DNA: TGTGCCAGCAGTCGCACGACCGGGACAGGGACAGATACGCAGTATTTT. Translated, it gives CASSRTTGTGTDTQYF.